Presented here are 25 T cell receptor beta chains from one specimen sequenced in a study of blood T cells in healthy people across ages. Through a sample-barcoded 5' primer and a J-beta primer mix, a second PCR was run for roughly 7 to 11 cycles. TCRdb reprocessed the 5' RACE reads with MiXCR, giving one entry per CDR3 protein. This sample yields around 650,000 distinct CDR3 sequences, of which less than 45% are seen a single time; about 30% belongs to the top ten. The material sequenced was blood. These receptors all stem from a man older than 75 in good health.

This clonotype was detected only once. V and J are TRBV6-1 and TRBJ2-5; TRBD2 matches at 8 bases. V gave up 4 bases and J gave up 5 bases; unmatched junction bases: 6. The CDR3 spans 14 residues. Germline-derived CDR1 and CDR2 are MNHNS and SASEGT. In DNA, the CDR3 is TGTGCCAGCAGTGGGGCGGGAGGAGGCGAGACCCAGTACTTC. It specifies CASSGAGGGETQYF.

V gene TRBV3-1 combines with J gene TRBJ2-3; 10 nucleotides line up with TRBD2. The CDR3 runs 14 residues. Germline V gene lookup returns CDR1 LGHDT and CDR2 YNNKEL (reference sequence). V lost 7 bases to trimming and J lost 3 bases; unmatched junction nucleotides: 4. The CDR3 reads CASNLAGVTDTQYF. The CDR3 DNA follows: TGTGCCAGCAACCTAGCGGGAGTTACAGATACGCAGTATTTT.

The chain has TRBV7-9 and TRBJ2-5; 10 nucleotides align to TRBD1. V was pared by 5 bases and J by 5 bases, with 8 bases of the junction left unmatched. Per germline, CDR1 SEHNR and CDR2 FQNEAQ (reference sequence). This CDR3 region has 15 residues. CDR3 nucleotide sequence: TGTGCCAGCAGCGTTGGGACAGGGGATAGGGAGACCCAGTACTTC. As protein: CASSVGTGDRETQYF.

The J gene is TRBJ1-2, the V gene TRBV5-1; D remains unclear. Trimming left V 4 bases short and J 2 bases short, with 12 bases between. The CDR3 totals 14 residues. CDR1 and CDR2 (germline): SGHRS, YFSETQ. The CDR3: CASSVEDRNYGYTF. The DNA for the CDR3 is TGCGCCAGCAGCGTGGAGGACCGAAACTATGGCTACACCTTC.

In its sample, this clonotype was seen many times. J is TRBJ2-7 and V is TRBV7-2; TRBD2 agrees at 9 bases. Trimming at V came to 3 bases and at J to 3 bases, leaving 3 bases not matched to a gene. The CDR3 runs to 14 residues. Germline V gene sequence: CDR1 SGHTA, CDR2 FQGNSA. The CDR3 loop reads CASSFSGSDYEQYF. Here the CDR3 DNA reads TGTGCCAGCAGCTTTAGCGGGAGCGACTACGAGCAGTACTTC.

This clonotype occurred a few times. The CDR3 coding sequence is TGTGCCAGCAGCTTAGAGCCGACAGTTGGGGCCAACGTCCTGACTTTC. Its protein product is CASSLEPTVGANVLTF. The chain couples TRBV11-2 to TRBJ2-6; TRBD1 might be the D (5 bases). The V gene lost 0 bases and the J gene lost 3 bases, with 9 bases spanning the gap. The CDR3 is 16 amino acids. CDR1 and CDR2 (germline): SGHAT, FQNNGV.

This clonotype was found a few times. The V gene is TRBV20-1, the J gene TRBJ2-7; 8 bases align to TRBD2. With 3 bases clipped from V and 2 bases from J, the junction kept 9 bases outside the gene matches. The germline CDR1 and CDR2 sequences are DFQATT and SNEGSKA (reference sequence). The CDR3 totals 15 residues. The CDR3 loop reads CSASKGAGGPYEQYF. Here the CDR3 DNA reads TGCAGTGCTAGCAAAGGGGCGGGGGGTCCCTACGAGCAGTACTTC.

The table lists this clonotype with a count of one. V is TRBV29-1 and J is TRBJ1-4, with 7 bases identical to TRBD1. The ends lost 5 bases at V and 7 bases at J; junction bases unmatched: 4. CDR3 length: 12 amino acids. CDR1 and CDR2 (germline): SQVTM, ANQGSEA. The chain's CDR3 is CSVKGASEKLFF. CDR3 coding DNA: TGCAGCGTTAAGGGGGCTAGTGAAAAACTGTTTTTT.

The chain recombines TRBV11-2 with TRBJ2-7; D uncertain. V lost 5 bases and J lost 5, with 13 bases in between. The CDR3 contains 13 residues. Germline lookup yields CDR1 SGHAT and CDR2 FQNNGV. CDR3 in DNA: TGTGCCAGCAGCGCCCCTAGGCGTAACGAGCAGTACTTC. Translating it yields CASSAPRRNEQYF.

This chain uses TRBV28 with TRBJ1-2, with D tentatively TRBD1 (5 bases). Germline CDR1 is MDHEN and CDR2 is SYDVKM. V was clipped by 10 bases and J by 0 bases, with 15 bases between them. The CDR3 has 14 residues. The CDR3 protein is CAIFGQGSNYGYTF. The CDR3 bases are TGTGCCATTTTTGGGCAGGGTTCTAACTATGGCTACACCTTC.

This clonotype was counted a single time. V usage is TRBV19 and J usage is TRBJ1-5, with unresolved D. CDR1 and CDR2 (germline): LNHDA, SQIVND (reference sequence). The ends were cut back, 7 bases at V and 2 bases at J, with 12 bases in the middle. The CDR3 totals 14 residues. CDR3 sequence reads: CASTKGWGNQPQHF. For the CDR3, the DNA is TGTGCCAGTACGAAGGGCTGGGGCAATCAGCCCCAGCATTTT.

To note about this clonotype: Being one base from a much bigger clone, this may be a read error. The chain employs TRBV6-2 or TRBV6-3 and TRBJ2-1, with 9 positions matching TRBD2. CDR3 length: 14 residues. Germline values: CDR1 MNHEY, CDR2 SVGEGT. The CDR3: CASTITGLASERFF. In DNA, the CDR3 is TGTGCCAGCACTATAACGGGACTAGCAAGTGAGCGGTTCTTC.

This clonotype was picked up a small number of times. The chain links TRBV27 to TRBJ2-3; D is undetermined. Trimming left V 2 bases short and J 0 bases short, with 9 bases between. Germline V gene sequence: CDR1 MNHEY, CDR2 SMNVEV (reference sequence). The CDR3 is 15 amino acids. In DNA, the CDR3 is TGTGCCAGCAGTTTAAGGCAGGTTAGCACAGATACGCAGTATTTT. Translation gives CASSLRQVSTDTQYF.

A few counts support this clonotype. The chain carries TRBV20-1 and TRBJ2-3; 8 nucleotides align to TRBD1. The CDR3 runs 15 residues. Germline CDR1 DFQATT, CDR2 SNEGSKA (reference sequence). The V segment lost 6 bases and the J segment 5 bases; nucleotides outside the gene matches: 13. CDR3 in amino acids: CSAPETGQGRDTQYF. Written as DNA, the CDR3 is TGCAGTGCCCCGGAAACTGGACAGGGTCGAGATACGCAGTATTTT.

This chain joins TRBV24-1 and TRBJ2-3, with D possibly being TRBD1 (6 bases). This CDR3 comprises 22 residues. Between the trimmed V and J ends, which lost 1 base and 3 bases, there was a span of 31 bases. Germline loops: CDR1 KGHDR, CDR2 SFDVKD. DNA of the CDR3: TGTGCCACCAGTGATTTACTCGTATATGTCCCTAACAGGGACCCGTTTACAGATACGCAGTATTTT. As protein: CATSDLLVYVPNRDPFTDTQYF.

A note on this clonotype: Mismatch with germline at one junction end may stem from a read error. The chain uses TRBV7-9 and TRBJ2-7; TRBD2 might be the D (6 bases). CDR1 is SEHNR, CDR2 FQNEAQ, per germline (reference sequence). CDR3 size: 16 residues. Written as DNA, the CDR3 is TGTGCCGGCAGCTTATCGCTTGCGGGGAGCTCCTACGAGCAGTACTTC. This translates into CAGSLSLAGSSYEQYF.

This clonotype was recorded a few times. The chain links TRBV12-3 or TRBV12-4 to TRBJ2-5, with TRBD2 as a possible D gene (6 bases). Deletions cut 1 base from V and 12 bases from J, with 15 bases between. CDR3 length: 13 amino acids. The CDR3 sequence is CASSLVNGGAEYF. As DNA, the CDR3 is TGTGCCAGCAGTTTAGTCAACGGCGGGGCTGAGTACTTC.

This clonotype appeared a few times. The V and J genes are TRBV20-1 and TRBJ1-1; D ambiguous. CDR3 length equals 13 residues. Trimming left V 2 bases short and J 4 bases short, with 11 bases between. The germline CDR1 and CDR2 sequences are DFQATT and SNEGSKA (reference sequence). The CDR3 bases are TGCAGTGCTAGACAAGCGGCCTCCACTGAAGCTTTCTTT. Its translation is CSARQAASTEAFF.

The gene calls are TRBV7-9 and TRBJ2-5; 9 nucleotides align to TRBD1. The CDR3 covers 17 residues. Per germline, CDR1 SEHNR and CDR2 FQNEAQ (reference sequence). Trimming took 3 bases from V and 2 from J; bases not matched to a gene: 10. CDR3 in DNA: TGTGCCAGCAGCTTGCGGGGTTTTGGGACAGGGCAAGAGACCCAGTACTTC. Protein product: CASSLRGFGTGQETQYF.

This clonotype turned up a few times. The V gene is TRBV6-1, the J gene TRBJ2-3; no clear D gene. The CDR3 loop spans 15 amino acids. CDR1 and CDR2 from the germline V gene are MNHNS and SASEGT. Trimming cost V 0 bases and J 2 bases, with 9 bases left between them. CDR3 protein: CASSEAGPATDTQYF. The CDR3 DNA follows: TGTGCCAGCAGTGAAGCGGGCCCGGCCACAGATACGCAGTATTTT.

Note on this clonotype: A much larger clonotype is one base distant, so this may be a read error. The chain links TRBV4-2 to TRBJ1-4, with 11 bases that match TRBD1. Germline V CDR1 and CDR2: LGHNA, YNFKEQ. This CDR3 spans 23 amino acids. This CDR3 reads CAGSQDGSPPDRGRPATNEKLFF. DNA for the CDR3: TGTGCCGGCAGCCAAGATGGGAGCCCCCCGGACAGGGGGCGCCCCGCAACTAATGAAAAACTGTTTTTT.

The sample holds a few counts of this clonotype. The CDR3 region has the DNA TGTGCCAGCAGTTACTCGCGGGGGGGCCAGAAGACCCAGTACTTC. This translates into CASSYSRGGQKTQYF. J is TRBJ2-5 and V is TRBV6-5, with 9 nucleotides matching TRBD2. CDR3 size: 15 residues. Germline V CDR1 and CDR2: MNHEY, SVGAGI. V shed 0 bases, J shed 6 bases, and the junction held 5 bases outside the gene matches.

The chain employs TRBV6-5 and TRBJ1-1; a possible D gene is TRBD1 (5 bases). The CDR3 has 16 amino acids. Trimming cost V 6 bases and J 0 bases, with 17 bases left between them. CDR1 MNHEY and CDR2 SVGAGI come from the germline V gene. CDR3 amino acids: CASSYGAGSMNTEAFF. CDR3 DNA sequence: TGTGCCAGCAGCTACGGTGCAGGGTCCATGAACACTGAAGCTTTCTTT.

This clonotype was counted at least ten times. The chain is built from TRBV29-1 and TRBJ2-3; 11 bases align to TRBD2. Germline trimming cut 3 bases from V and 2 bases from J; bases unmatched to any gene: 7. CDR1 and CDR2 from the germline V gene are SQVTM and ANQGSEA. The CDR3 is made up of 16 amino acids. This CDR3 reads CSVEGGSGRVTDTQYF. The CDR3 region has the DNA TGCAGCGTTGAGGGGGGTAGCGGGAGGGTCACAGATACGCAGTATTTT.

The chain links TRBV3-1 to TRBJ2-1, with D unresolved. Germline assignment: CDR1 LGHDT and CDR2 YNNKEL (reference sequence). There are 14 residues in the CDR3. Trimming shortened V by 8 bases and J by 4 bases, and 15 bases separated the two germline ends. The CDR3 reads CASRPRNRYNEQFF. The CDR3, as DNA: TGTGCCAGCCGGCCGAGGAATAGGTACAATGAGCAGTTCTTC.